This T cell receptor (beta chain) was sequenced during a study of control samples from healthy donors and cancer patients (dated by TCRdb to 2018 to 2020). From cysteine to phenylalanine, the CDR3 is 20 amino acids long. The sequence is cut down to CDR3 DNA, 60 bases in frame from base 1. V is pared back by 0 bases and J by 6 bases, with 27 bases lying between the germline termini. CDR1 SGHNT and CDR2 YENEEA are derived from the germline V gene. The library came from the immunoSEQ multiplex PCR assay. TCRdb took over this immuneACCESS table, retaining in-frame rearrangements with V and J assigned. Such tables are incomplete; in checked studies, under half of the missing clones stem from an unresolved V gene, and the remainder is unexplained. The sample has about 150,000 clones on record, over 90% of them singletons. The ten largest clones add up to around 2.2% of the sample. Concerning this clone itself: Its antigen remains unidentified. Nothing much larger sits one base from this clone, and base qualities are not available.

The rearrangement combines TRBV11-3 with TRBJ1-5; the D gene is perhaps TRBD1, on 6 matching bases. The sequence was obtained from a middle-aged man in good health. The source material was blood. The CDR3 corresponds to CASSLEYGLGRGRRRQPQHF. The DNA reads TGTGCCAGCAGCTTAGAATATGGTCTCGGCCGGGGGCGACGTCGTCAGCCCCAGCATTTT.